Presented here are 31 T cell receptor beta chains from one specimen sequenced in a study of T cells in Graves' hyperthyroidism and ophthalmopathy. RNA transcripts gave rise to amplified TCR beta CDR3 regions. Using the HTBI primer set, a first-round RT-PCR was run on the TCR CDR3. Each CDR3 protein gets one entry after TCRdb re-called the multiplex PCR reads with MiXCR. Among about 400,000 distinct CDR3 sequences, about 12% were seen once, and the ten largest hold less than 10%. Sequenced sample: blood. The receptors shown here come from a woman aged 18-29 years with Graves' hyperthyroidism.

The chain joins TRBV7-3 to TRBJ2-5; TRBD2 is a possible D gene (6 bases). This CDR3 comprises 17 residues. The germline gives CDR1 SGHTA, CDR2 FQGTGA. Trimming removed 1 base from V and 2 bases from J, with 17 bases in between. The CDR3 spells CASSLRSGTSKQETQYF. CDR3 DNA: TGTGCCAGCAGCTTAAGGAGTGGCACTAGCAAACAAGAGACCCAGTACTTC.

This clonotype was seen a few times. The chain has TRBV5-4 and TRBJ2-7, with TRBD1 matching 9 bases. V was pared by 4 bases and J by 4 bases, with 6 bases of the junction left unmatched. Germline V gene lookup returns CDR1 SGHNT and CDR2 YYREEE (reference sequence). CDR3 length: 14 amino acids. The DNA of the CDR3 is TGTGCCAGCAGCCAAAGGACAGGGGTATACGAGCAGTACTTC. It specifies CASSQRTGVYEQYF. Variable domain in full (rest from reference TRBV5-4 and TRBJ2-7): ETGVTQSPTHLIKTRGQQVTLRCSSQSGHNTVSWYQQALGQGPQFIFQYYREEENGRGNFPPRFSGLQFPNYSSELNVNALELDDSALYLCASSQRTGVYEQYFGPGTRLTVT.

This clonotype was seen ten or more times. Its ends do not fully match the called genes, so a read error is possible. This sequence joins TRBV7-9 and TRBJ2-2; D is unclear. CDR3 length: 12 residues. The germline CDR1 and CDR2 sequences are SEHNR and FQNEAQ (reference sequence). Written as DNA, the CDR3 is TGTGCCAGCAGTTTAGTTTCCGGGGAGCTGTTTTTT. Translation gives CASSLVSGELFF.

This clonotype occurred many times. The rearrangement joins TRBV25-1 to TRBJ2-5; 9 bases line up with TRBD2. Germline V gene data show CDR1 as MGHDK and CDR2 as SYGVNS. This CDR3 has 16 residues. V shed 2 bases, J shed 5 bases, and the junction held 9 bases outside the gene matches. The chain's CDR3 is CASSEGASSGSETQYF. CDR3 coding DNA: TGTGCCAGCAGTGAAGGGGCGAGTAGCGGGAGTGAGACCCAGTACTTC.

This clonotype has at least ten counts. The gene calls are TRBV2 and TRBJ2-3; D may match TRBD1 or TRBD2 (5 bases each). This CDR3 is built from 14 residues. The germline V gene has CDR1 SNHLY and CDR2 FYNNEI. Trimming took 0 bases from V and 4 from J, leaving 8 bases between them. The CDR3 protein is CASSEAGVADTQYF. The CDR3 DNA reads TGTGCCAGCAGTGAAGCGGGGGTTGCAGATACGCAGTATTTT.

This clonotype was detected ten times or more. J is TRBJ2-1 and V is TRBV5-1; TRBD2 agrees at 10 bases. This CDR3 has 16 amino acids. The V and J ends lost 2 bases and 1 base, in that order; junction bases with no gene match: 3. The V gene's germline CDR1 is SGHRS and CDR2 YFSETQ. For the CDR3, the DNA is TGCGCCAGCAGCTTCTCAGCGGGGGGGTCCTACAATGAGCAGTTCTTC. It codes for CASSFSAGGSYNEQFF. The full variable domain, its missing parts supplied by reference TRBV5-1 and TRBJ2-1, is KAGVTQTPRYLIKTRGQQVTLSCSPISGHRSVSWYQQTPGQGLQFLFEYFSETQRNKGNFPGRFSGRQFSNSRSEMNVSTLELGDSALYLCASSFSAGGSYNEQFFGPGTRLTVL.

This clonotype was detected only a few times. The rearrangement links TRBV20-1 to TRBJ1-2; D may be TRBD1 (6 bases). V shed 2 bases and J shed 4 bases, with 11 bases lying between them. Germline CDR1 and CDR2: DFQATT and SNEGSKA (reference sequence). The CDR3 consists of 13 residues. This CDR3 reads CSARRTGTYGYTF. CDR3 bases: TGCAGTGCTAGAAGAACAGGGACCTATGGCTACACCTTC.

This clonotype was seen a handful of times. The germline gene is not matched at one end of the junction; a read error may be the cause. The chain uses TRBV19 and TRBJ1-5; D may be TRBD1 (5 bases). Germline loops: CDR1 LNHDA, CDR2 SQIVND (reference sequence). The CDR3 extends over 15 amino acids. DNA of the CDR3: TGTGCCAGTGGTATACTTGACAGTAGCAATCAGCCCCAGCATTTT. This translates into CASGILDSSNQPQHF.

The chain recombines TRBV6-1 with TRBJ2-1; tentative D call: TRBD2 (5 bases). This CDR3 comprises 12 residues. With 5 bases removed from V and 8 bases from J, the gap between germline ends came to 10 bases. Looked up from germline, CDR1 is MNHNS and CDR2 is SASEGT. The CDR3 loop reads CASSLLGDEQFF. DNA of the CDR3: TGTGCCAGCAGTTTATTGGGAGATGAGCAGTTCTTC.

This clonotype was observed at least ten times. The chain joins TRBV24-1 to TRBJ2-2; D possibly corresponds to TRBD2 (6 bases). Germline CDR1 KGHDR, CDR2 SFDVKD. CDR3 length: 14 residues. V lost 9 bases to trimming and J lost 1 base, with 11 bases between them. CDR3 residues: CATSPGGNTGELFF. The CDR3 DNA reads as TGTGCCACCTCCCCCGGGGGGAACACCGGGGAGCTGTTTTTT.

This clonotype was seen repeatedly, ten times or more. The CDR3 here is CSVVAQGGSTEAFF. The CDR3 nucleotides read TGCAGCGTTGTTGCCCAGGGTGGTAGCACTGAAGCTTTCTTT. The rearrangement uses TRBV29-1 and TRBJ1-1; perhaps TRBD1 as D (5 bases). Germline CDR1 SQVTM, CDR2 ANQGSEA. The CDR3 loop spans 14 amino acids. With 4 bases removed from V and 4 bases from J, the gap between germline ends came to 16 bases.

The sample holds many counts of this clonotype. This chain uses TRBV6-1 with TRBJ2-2; D is perhaps TRBD2 (5 bases). Germline V gives CDR1 MNHNS, CDR2 SASEGT. V was clipped by 3 bases and J by 5 bases, with 16 bases between them. The CDR3 contains 16 residues. Here the CDR3 reads CASSERRVTMTGELFF. CDR3 DNA: TGTGCCAGCAGTGAGCGGCGGGTTACCATGACCGGGGAGCTGTTTTTT.

The table lists this clonotype with many counts. The chain is built from TRBV5-1 and TRBJ2-1, with D uncertain. Germline values: CDR1 SGHRS, CDR2 YFSETQ. CDR3 length: 15 amino acids. V lost 0 bases and J lost 6, with 13 bases in between. The chain's CDR3 is CASSLARRTSNEQFF. The CDR3 coding sequence is TGCGCCAGCAGCTTGGCCCGACGAACCTCCAATGAGCAGTTCTTC.

This clonotype was counted many times. J is TRBJ2-1 and V is TRBV28, with 7 bases identical to TRBD2. CDR3 size: 15 residues. Trimming took 2 bases from V and 4 from J; bases not matched to a gene: 5. Germline V lookup: CDR1 MDHEN, CDR2 SYDVKM. The CDR3 bases are TGTGCCAGCAGTTTACGGCTAGCGGATTACAATGAGCAGTTCTTC. It yields the protein CASSLRLADYNEQFF.

About this clonotype: The DNA is left out, because the CDR3 cannot be placed on it with certainty; the CDR3 is given as TCRdb lists it. This rearrangement joins TRBV7-3 to TRBJ2-6; TRBD1 reflects the table's D call only, with no check against the DNA. Germline CDR1 and CDR2: SGHTA and FQGTGA. Termini included, the CDR3 measures 12 amino acids. The CDR3 is CASSLDVGTGTF.

This clonotype has ten or more counts. The chain couples TRBV29-1 to TRBJ1-1; D may be TRBD1 (6 bases). Germline V gene lookup returns CDR1 SQVTM and CDR2 ANQGSEA. The V end lost 4 bases, the J end lost 0 bases, and 9 bases lay between the germline ends. The CDR3 runs to 13 residues. The CDR3 bases are TGCAGCGTTGGGGGACAAATGAACACTGAAGCTTTCTTT. Protein: CSVGGQMNTEAFF.

This clonotype was seen many times. The chain uses TRBV7-2 and TRBJ2-7, with unresolved D. Germline-derived CDR1 and CDR2 are SGHTA and FQGNSA. The CDR3 totals 13 residues. Deletions cut 1 base from V and 6 bases from J, with 10 bases between. CDR3 region: CASSLGRRVEQYF. The CDR3 DNA follows: TGTGCCAGCAGCTTAGGGAGACGAGTCGAGCAGTACTTC. The entire variable domain, with the rest obtained from reference TRBV7-2 and TRBJ2-7, is as follows: GAGVSQSPSNKVTEKGKDVELRCDPISGHTALYWYRQSLGQGLEFLIYFQGNSAPDKSGLPSDRFSAERTGGSVSTLTIQRTQQEDSAVYLCASSLGRRVEQYFGPGTRLTVT.

The sample holds many counts of this clonotype. The chain has TRBV29-1 and TRBJ1-1; 8 bases are shared with TRBD1. CDR1 SQVTM and CDR2 ANQGSEA come from the germline V gene. Losses at the gene ends were 4 bases for V and 5 bases for J; bases not matched to a gene: 9. This CDR3 is built from 14 residues. The CDR3 DNA follows: TGCAGCGTTGGTCAGGGGGCAGGTCGGACTGAAGCTTTCTTT. Protein product: CSVGQGAGRTEAFF.

This clonotype was seen repeatedly, ten times or more. The rearrangement joins TRBV4-3 to TRBJ2-5, with D hard to call. Trimming pared 0 bases from V and 3 bases from J, leaving 14 bases between. CDR3 length: 16 amino acids. The V gene's germline CDR1 is LGHNA and CDR2 YSLEER. The CDR3: CASSQEIGGGKETQYF. In DNA form, the CDR3 reads TGCGCCAGCAGCCAAGAGATTGGTGGCGGTAAAGAGACCCAGTACTTC.

This clonotype was seen many times. The V and J genes are TRBV5-5 and TRBJ2-5; a weak D match, TRBD2 (5 bases). Trimming took 2 bases from V and 2 from J, leaving 16 bases between them. CDR3 length: 16 residues. Germline lookup yields CDR1 SGHKS and CDR2 YYEKEE (reference sequence). The CDR3 DNA reads TGTGCCAGCAGCTTTGGTTCCGGGAACCCTCAAGAGACCCAGTACTTC. Its translation: CASSFGSGNPQETQYF. Full variable domain (outside the CDR3, taken from reference TRBV5-5 and TRBJ2-5): DAGVTQSPTHLIKTRGQQVTLRCSPISGHKSVSWYQQVLGQGPQFIFQYYEKEERGRGNFPDRFSARQFPNYSSELNVNALLLGDSALYLCASSFGSGNPQETQYFGPGTRLLVL.

There are many counts of this clonotype. This chain's CDR3 is CSVGSGTSTDTQYF. The CDR3 DNA follows: TGCAGCGTTGGGTCGGGGACTAGCACAGATACGCAGTATTTT. The V gene is TRBV29-1, the J gene TRBJ2-3; maybe TRBD2 (6 bases). In germline, CDR1 is SQVTM, CDR2 ANQGSEA. Trimming cost V 4 bases and J 0 bases, with 11 bases left between them. The length of the CDR3 is 14 residues.

This sequence joins TRBV7-3 and TRBJ1-6; no firm D call. The CDR3 has 13 residues. V lost 3 bases and J lost 5, with 5 bases in between. Germline assignment: CDR1 SGHTA and CDR2 FQGTGA. The CDR3 spells CASSLDDNSPLHF. CDR3 sequence (DNA): TGTGCCAGCAGCTTGGACGATAATTCACCCCTCCACTTT.

The chain couples TRBV2 to TRBJ1-4, with unresolved D. The germline V gene has CDR1 SNHLY and CDR2 FYNNEI. The V gene lost 6 bases and the J gene lost 3 bases, with 14 bases spanning the gap. CDR3 length: 15 residues. The DNA for the CDR3 is TGTGCCAGCAGCTTGACCCGAGCAGCTAATGAAAAACTGTTTTTT. Translation gives CASSLTRAANEKLFF.

The V call is TRBV19, the J call TRBJ2-2, with D tentatively TRBD1 (6 bases). Germline CDR1 reads LNHDA; CDR2 reads SQIVND (reference sequence). V was trimmed by 4 bases and J by 5 bases, leaving 17 bases between them. This CDR3 is built from 16 residues. This chain's CDR3 is CASSTSRGQRTGELFF. The CDR3 DNA reads TGTGCCAGTAGTACTTCCCGAGGACAGAGGACCGGGGAGCTGTTTTTT.

This clonotype was seen ten or more times. The chain is built from TRBV27 and TRBJ2-7; the D is unclear. CDR3 size: 12 residues. Trimming removed 7 bases from V and 3 bases from J, with 10 bases in between. In germline, CDR1 is MNHEY, CDR2 SMNVEV (reference sequence). The CDR3 DNA follows: TGTGCCAGCACTTCCGAGAACTACGAGCAGTACTTC. This codes for CASTSENYEQYF.

This clonotype was seen repeatedly, ten times or more. The chain uses TRBV28 and TRBJ1-1; 9 bases align to TRBD1. The germline V gene encodes CDR1 MDHEN and CDR2 SYDVKM. The trim removed 6 bases at V and 6 bases at J, leaving 11 bases unmatched. The CDR3 runs to 15 residues. CDR3 sequence: CASSQGGQGRAEAFF. CDR3 sequence (DNA): TGTGCCAGCAGCCAAGGGGGACAGGGAAGGGCTGAAGCTTTCTTT.

This clonotype was seen repeatedly, ten times or more. The gene calls are TRBV3-1 and TRBJ1-2, with a tentative D call TRBD1 (6 bases). The CDR3 extends over 12 amino acids. Deletions cut 4 bases from V and 4 bases from J, with 7 bases between. Germline-derived CDR1 and CDR2 are LGHDT and YNNKEL (reference sequence). As DNA, the CDR3 is TGTGCCAGCAGCCGGGGGCTCTATGGCTACACCTTC. It translates to CASSRGLYGYTF.

This clonotype came up many times. This chain uses TRBV27 with TRBJ2-7; D uncertain. V lost 3 bases and J lost 3, with 9 bases in between. Germline CDR1 MNHEY, CDR2 SMNVEV (reference sequence). CDR3 length: 13 residues. As DNA, the CDR3 is TGTGCCAGCAGTTTTTCCGGCGGCTACGAGCAGTACTTC. Amino acid sequence: CASSFSGGYEQYF.

Many counts were recorded for this clonotype. This chain joins TRBV7-8 and TRBJ2-5; D is perhaps TRBD2 (5 bases). Germline CDR1 SGHVS, CDR2 FQNEAQ. V was shortened by 1 base and J by 7 bases, with 13 bases between the two germline ends. This CDR3 comprises 14 residues. The CDR3 protein is CASSLGAEGATQYF. CDR3 nucleotides: TGTGCCAGCAGCTTAGGGGCCGAGGGAGCGACCCAGTACTTC.

This clonotype appeared many times. The chain carries TRBV7-9 and TRBJ2-7; possibly TRBD2 for D (5 bases). V lost 5 bases to trimming and J lost 2 bases, with 10 bases between them. CDR3 length: 13 residues. The germline V gene has CDR1 SEHNR and CDR2 FQNEAQ (reference sequence). The CDR3: CASSGEKTYEQYF. CDR3 nucleotides: TGTGCCAGCAGCGGGGAGAAAACCTACGAGCAGTACTTC.

The sample holds one count of this clonotype. The rearrangement joins TRBV12-3 or TRBV12-4 to TRBJ2-7, with TRBD2 matching over 12 bases. This CDR3 has 14 amino acids. V lost 2 bases and J lost 6; bases outside the gene matches: 2. The CDR3 DNA is TGTGCCAGCAGTTTAAGACTAGCGGGAGCCGAGCAGTACTTC. As protein: CASSLRLAGAEQYF.